Below, 3 T cell receptor beta chains from the same sample are listed, as sequenced in a study of Ad26.COV2.S vaccination and SARS-CoV-2 variants. Sequencing used immunoSEQ multiplex PCR; TCRdb keeps in-frame clones, though not all of them. The sample contains hundreds of thousands of clones, around 86% of which appear only once. Treatment noted: 15 to 20 received Ad26.COV2.S at low or high dose, single or two shots; several received placebo; per-sample allocation not given. At day 63 after the first vaccine or placebo injection, samples were drawn. The sequences come from peripheral blood, collected in a trial of Ad26.COV2.S vaccine versus placebo. Every receptor here comes from a person between 18 and 65 years old who received the Ad26.COV2.S COVID-19 vaccine or a placebo.

The V and J genes are TRBV23-1 and TRBJ1-5, with D possibly TRBD1 on 5 matching bases. TRBV23-1 is an open reading frame whose function is uncertain. V dropped 1 base and J dropped 2 bases, with 18 bases sitting between them. This CDR3 spans 18 amino acids. The DNA of the CDR3 is TGCGCCAGCAGTCAATATCCTCAGGGAGGGCCTCGCAATCAGCCCCAGCATTTT. Its translation is CASSQYPQGGPRNQPQHF.

This clone was counted a single time. The chain uses TRBV28 and TRBJ1-4, with 10 bases aligning to TRBD1. After removal of 2 bases from V and 2 bases from J, the junction contained 5 bases not matched to a gene. The CDR3 totals 17 residues. CDR1 and CDR2 from the germline V gene are MDHEN and SYDVKM. The DNA for the CDR3 is TGTGCCAGCAGTTTAACGACAGGGGGCGTCACTAATGAAAAACTGTTTTTT. The encoded protein is CASSLTTGGVTNEKLFF.

The rearrangement joins TRBV19 to TRBJ2-5, with TRBD1 as a possible D gene (5 bases). V shed 3 bases and J shed 1 base, with 9 bases lying between them. The CDR3 has 14 amino acids. Germline lookup yields CDR1 LNHDA and CDR2 SQIVND (reference sequence). The CDR3 region has the DNA TGTGCCAGTAGTATGGCAGGGCTCCAAGAGACCCAGTACTTC. It yields the protein CASSMAGLQETQYF.